This T cell receptor (beta chain) was documented in a study of glioma-infiltrating T cells. Study details: Glioma patients had dexamethasone for six or fewer days before surgery. Around 1 million peripheral T cells were targeted at about 4- to 11-fold coverage.

Notes on the study in general: Above-expected tissue-blood divergence occurred in all gliomas, most in low-grade ones. Shared blood CDR3 signature motifs marked patients with low tissue-blood divergence.

For this clonotype: Its antigen is still unknown.

Amplification of TCR alpha and beta CDR3 regions from RNA used iRepertoire nested multiplex PCR. TCRdb redid the calling of the multiplex PCR reads with MiXCR, one entry per CDR3 protein. The data hold 400,000 or so distinct CDR3 sequences, with about 40% observed a single time. The origin of this receptor is a human donor with low-grade glioma or glioblastoma, undergoing nonglioma brain surgery, or in good health (not recorded which). Sequencing used glioma tissue, nonneoplastic brain tissue, or PBMCs (not recorded which).

CDR3 residues: CASSQDPSGYDEQFF. The CDR3 DNA follows: TGTGCCAGCAGCCAAGATCCTAGCGGTTACGATGAGCAGTTCTTC. V gene TRBV4-2 combines with J gene TRBJ2-1; TRBD2 aligns across 7 bases. V trimming: 0 bases; J trimming: 8 bases; junction bases outside the gene matches: 7. The CDR3 contains 15 residues. CDR1 is LGHNA, CDR2 YNFKEQ, per germline.